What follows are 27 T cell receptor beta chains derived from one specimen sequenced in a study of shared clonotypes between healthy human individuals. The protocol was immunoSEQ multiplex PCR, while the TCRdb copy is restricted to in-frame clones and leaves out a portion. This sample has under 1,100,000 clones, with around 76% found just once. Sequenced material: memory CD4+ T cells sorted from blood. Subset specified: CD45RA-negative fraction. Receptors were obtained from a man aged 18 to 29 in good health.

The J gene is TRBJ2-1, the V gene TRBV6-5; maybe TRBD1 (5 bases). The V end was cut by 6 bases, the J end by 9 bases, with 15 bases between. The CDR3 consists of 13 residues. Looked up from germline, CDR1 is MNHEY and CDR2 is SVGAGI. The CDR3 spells CASSPQGAVEQFF. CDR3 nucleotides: TGTGCCAGCAGCCCCCAGGGTGCAGTTGAGCAGTTCTTC.

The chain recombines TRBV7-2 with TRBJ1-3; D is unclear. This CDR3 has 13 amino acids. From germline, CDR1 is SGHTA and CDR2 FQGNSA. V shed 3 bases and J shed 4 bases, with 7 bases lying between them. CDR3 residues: CASSLVEGNTIYF. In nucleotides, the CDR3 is TGTGCCAGCAGCTTGGTTGAAGGAAACACCATATATTTT.

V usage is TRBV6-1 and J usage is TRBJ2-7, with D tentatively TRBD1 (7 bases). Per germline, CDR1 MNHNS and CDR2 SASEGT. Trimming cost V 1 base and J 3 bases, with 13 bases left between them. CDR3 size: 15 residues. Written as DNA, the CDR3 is TGTGCCAGCAGTGAAGTTCGGAGGGGGCACTACGAGCAGTACTTC. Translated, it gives CASSEVRRGHYEQYF.

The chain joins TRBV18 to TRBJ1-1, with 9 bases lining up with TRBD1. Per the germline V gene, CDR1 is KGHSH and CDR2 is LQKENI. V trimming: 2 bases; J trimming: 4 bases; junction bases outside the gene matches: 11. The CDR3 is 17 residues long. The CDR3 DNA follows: TGTGCCAGCTCACCAGAAGGGACAGGGACCGTGAGCACTGAAGCTTTCTTT. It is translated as CASSPEGTGTVSTEAFF.

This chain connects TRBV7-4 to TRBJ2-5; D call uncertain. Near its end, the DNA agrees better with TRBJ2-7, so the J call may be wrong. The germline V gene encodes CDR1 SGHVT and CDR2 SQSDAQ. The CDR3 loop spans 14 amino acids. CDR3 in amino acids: CASSLGASNYEQYF. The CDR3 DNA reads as TGTGCCAGCAGCTTAGGGGCTAGTAACTACGAGCAGTACTTC.

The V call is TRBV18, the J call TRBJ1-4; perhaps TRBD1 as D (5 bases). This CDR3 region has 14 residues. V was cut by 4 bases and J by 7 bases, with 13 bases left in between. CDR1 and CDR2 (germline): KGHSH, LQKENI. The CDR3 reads CASSQQHGGEKLFF. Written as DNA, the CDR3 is TGTGCCAGCTCACAGCAACACGGGGGTGAAAAACTGTTTTTT.

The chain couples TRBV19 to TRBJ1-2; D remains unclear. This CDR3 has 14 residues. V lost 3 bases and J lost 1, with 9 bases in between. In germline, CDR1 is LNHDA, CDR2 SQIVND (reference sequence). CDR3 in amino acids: CASSIGGLNYGYTF. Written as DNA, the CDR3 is TGTGCCAGTAGTATTGGAGGACTTAACTATGGCTACACCTTC. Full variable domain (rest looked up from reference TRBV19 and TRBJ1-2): DGGITQSPKYLFRKEGQNVTLSCEQNLNHDAMYWYRQDPGQGLRLIYYSQIVNDFQKGDIAEGYSVSREKKESFPLTVTSAQKNPTAFYLCASSIGGLNYGYTFGSGTRLTVV.

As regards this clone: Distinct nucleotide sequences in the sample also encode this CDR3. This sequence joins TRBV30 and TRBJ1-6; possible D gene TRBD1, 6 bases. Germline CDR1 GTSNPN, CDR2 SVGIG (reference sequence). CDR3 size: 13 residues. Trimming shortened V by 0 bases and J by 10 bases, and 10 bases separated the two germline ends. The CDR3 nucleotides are TGTGCCTGGAGTGTACAGGGCAACTCACCCCTCCACTTT. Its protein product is CAWSVQGNSPLHF. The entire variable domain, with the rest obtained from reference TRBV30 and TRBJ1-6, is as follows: SQTIHQWPATLVQPVGSPLSLECTVEGTSNPNLYWYRQAAGRGLQLLFYSVGIGQISSEVPQNLSASRPQDRQFILSSKKLLLSDSGFYLCAWSVQGNSPLHFGNGTRLTVT.

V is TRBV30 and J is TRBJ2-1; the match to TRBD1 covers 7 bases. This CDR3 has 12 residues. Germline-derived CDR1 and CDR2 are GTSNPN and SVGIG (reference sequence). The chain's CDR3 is CASGTVPNEQFF. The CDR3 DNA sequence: TGTGCGTCCGGGACAGTACCCAATGAGCAGTTCTTC.

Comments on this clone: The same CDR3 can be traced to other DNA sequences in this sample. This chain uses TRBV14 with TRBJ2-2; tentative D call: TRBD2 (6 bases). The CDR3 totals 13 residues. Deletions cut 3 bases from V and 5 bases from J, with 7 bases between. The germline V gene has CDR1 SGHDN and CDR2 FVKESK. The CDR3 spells CASSQRETGELFF. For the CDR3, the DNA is TGTGCCAGCAGCCAGCGGGAAACCGGGGAGCTGTTTTTT.

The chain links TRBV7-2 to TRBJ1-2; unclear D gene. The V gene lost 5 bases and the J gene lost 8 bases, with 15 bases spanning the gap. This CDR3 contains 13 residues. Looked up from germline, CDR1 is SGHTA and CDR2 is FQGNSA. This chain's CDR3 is CASSPRRGSGYTF. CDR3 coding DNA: TGTGCCAGCAGCCCTCGTAGAGGGAGCGGCTACACCTTC.

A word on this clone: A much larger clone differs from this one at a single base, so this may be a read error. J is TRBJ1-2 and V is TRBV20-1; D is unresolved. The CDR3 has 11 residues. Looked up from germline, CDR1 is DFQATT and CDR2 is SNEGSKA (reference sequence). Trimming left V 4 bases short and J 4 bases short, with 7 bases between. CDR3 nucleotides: TGCAGTGCTAAGGATGTCTATGGCTACACCTTC. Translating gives CSAKDVYGYTF.

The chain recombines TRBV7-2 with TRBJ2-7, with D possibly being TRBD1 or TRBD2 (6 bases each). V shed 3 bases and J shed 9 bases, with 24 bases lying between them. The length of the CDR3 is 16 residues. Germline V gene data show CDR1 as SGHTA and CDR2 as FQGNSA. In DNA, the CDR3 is TGTGCCAGCAGCTTTTTTACTCCATCAGTAGGGGGAGGGCAGTACTTC. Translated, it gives CASSFFTPSVGGGQYF. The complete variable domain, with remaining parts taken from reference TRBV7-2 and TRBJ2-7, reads GAGVSQSPSNKVTEKGKDVELRCDPISGHTALYWYRQSLGQGLEFLIYFQGNSAPDKSGLPSDRFSAERTGGSVSTLTIQRTQQEDSAVYLCASSFFTPSVGGGQYFGPGTRLTVT.

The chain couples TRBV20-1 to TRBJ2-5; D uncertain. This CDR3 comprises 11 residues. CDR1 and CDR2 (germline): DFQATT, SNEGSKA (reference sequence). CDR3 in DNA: TGCAGCTCAGTTGGGGTTGGGACCCAGTACTTC. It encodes CSSVGVGTQYF.

The CDR3 nucleotides are TGTGCCAGCTCACCGGGACGGAATTTATACTATGGCTACACCTTC. Its translation: CASSPGRNLYYGYTF. The rearrangement uses TRBV18 and TRBJ1-2; D possibly corresponds to TRBD1 (5 bases). Germline V gene data show CDR1 as KGHSH and CDR2 as LQKENI. The CDR3 runs to 15 residues. With 3 bases removed from V and 3 bases from J, the gap between germline ends came to 14 bases.

CDR3 loop: CASMRRGETQYF. The CDR3 bases are TGTGCCAGCATGCGGAGGGGAGAGACCCAGTACTTC. V is TRBV25-1 and J is TRBJ2-5, with D possibly matching TRBD2 (6 bases). Germline loops: CDR1 MGHDK, CDR2 SYGVNS. Deletions cut 7 bases from V and 4 bases from J, with 10 bases between. The CDR3 totals 12 residues.

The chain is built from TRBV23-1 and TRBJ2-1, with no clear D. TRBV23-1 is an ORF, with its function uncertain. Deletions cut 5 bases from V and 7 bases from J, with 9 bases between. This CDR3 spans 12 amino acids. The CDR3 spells CASSGGGNEQFF. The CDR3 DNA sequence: TGCGCCAGCAGTGGCGGTGGAAATGAGCAGTTCTTC.

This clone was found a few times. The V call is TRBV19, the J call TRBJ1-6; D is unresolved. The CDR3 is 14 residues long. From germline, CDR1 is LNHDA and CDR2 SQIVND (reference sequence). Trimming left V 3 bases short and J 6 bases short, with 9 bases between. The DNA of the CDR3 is TGTGCCAGTAGTATGGAGGGAGGTAATTCACCCCTCCACTTT. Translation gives CASSMEGGNSPLHF. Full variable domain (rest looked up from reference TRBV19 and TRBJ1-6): DGGITQSPKYLFRKEGQNVTLSCEQNLNHDAMYWYRQDPGQGLRLIYYSQIVNDFQKGDIAEGYSVSREKKESFPLTVTSAQKNPTAFYLCASSMEGGNSPLHFGNGTRLTVT.

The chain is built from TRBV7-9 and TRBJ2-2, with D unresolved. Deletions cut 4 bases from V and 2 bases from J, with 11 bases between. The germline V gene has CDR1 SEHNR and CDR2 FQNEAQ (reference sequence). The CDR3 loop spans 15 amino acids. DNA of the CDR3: TGTGCCAGCAGCTCATCCAGACCCAACACCGGGGAGCTGTTTTTT. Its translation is CASSSSRPNTGELFF.

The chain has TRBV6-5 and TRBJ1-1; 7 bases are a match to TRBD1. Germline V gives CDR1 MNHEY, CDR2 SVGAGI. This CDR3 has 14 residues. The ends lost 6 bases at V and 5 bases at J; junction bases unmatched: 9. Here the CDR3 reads CASRVTSRGTEAFF. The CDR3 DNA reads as TGTGCCAGCAGAGTGACATCCAGGGGGACTGAAGCTTTCTTT.

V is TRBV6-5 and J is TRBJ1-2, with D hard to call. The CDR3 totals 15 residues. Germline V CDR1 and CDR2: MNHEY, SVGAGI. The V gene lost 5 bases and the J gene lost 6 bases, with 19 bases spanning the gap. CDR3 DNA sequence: TGTGCCAGCAGTAGGAGGACCAAAGGGCTGGATGGCTACACCTTC. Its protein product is CASSRRTKGLDGYTF.

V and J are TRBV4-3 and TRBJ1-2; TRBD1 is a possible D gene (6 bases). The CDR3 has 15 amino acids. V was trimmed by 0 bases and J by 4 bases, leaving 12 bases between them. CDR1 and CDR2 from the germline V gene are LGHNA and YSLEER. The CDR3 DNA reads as TGCGCCAGCAGCCAAGATTACACAGGGCCCTATGGCTACACCTTC. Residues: CASSQDYTGPYGYTF.

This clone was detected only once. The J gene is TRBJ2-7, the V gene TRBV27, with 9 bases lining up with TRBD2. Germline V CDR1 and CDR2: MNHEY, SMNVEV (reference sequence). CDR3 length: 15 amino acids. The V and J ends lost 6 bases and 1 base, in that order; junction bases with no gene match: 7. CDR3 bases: TGTGCCAGCAGAACCACGCGGGAGGGGTCCTACGAGCAGTACTTC. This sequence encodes CASRTTREGSYEQYF.

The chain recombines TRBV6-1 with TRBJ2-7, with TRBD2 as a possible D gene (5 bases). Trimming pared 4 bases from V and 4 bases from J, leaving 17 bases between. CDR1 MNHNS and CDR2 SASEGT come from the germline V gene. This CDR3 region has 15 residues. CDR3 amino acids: CASSALKDGSYEQYF. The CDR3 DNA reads TGTGCCAGCAGTGCCCTTAAGGATGGGAGTTACGAGCAGTACTTC.

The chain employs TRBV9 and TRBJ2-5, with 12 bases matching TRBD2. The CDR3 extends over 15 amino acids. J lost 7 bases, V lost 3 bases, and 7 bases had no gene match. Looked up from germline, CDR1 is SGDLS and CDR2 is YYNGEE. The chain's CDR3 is CASSGSSGGAGTQYF. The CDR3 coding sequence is TGTGCCAGCAGCGGCTCTAGCGGGGGGGCCGGGACCCAGTACTTC. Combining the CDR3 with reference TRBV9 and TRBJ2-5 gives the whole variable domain DSGVTQTPKHLITATGQRVTLRCSPRSGDLSVYWYQQSLDQGLQFLIQYYNGEERAKGNILERFSAQQFPDLHSELNLSSLELGDSALYFCASSGSSGGAGTQYFGPGTRLLVL.

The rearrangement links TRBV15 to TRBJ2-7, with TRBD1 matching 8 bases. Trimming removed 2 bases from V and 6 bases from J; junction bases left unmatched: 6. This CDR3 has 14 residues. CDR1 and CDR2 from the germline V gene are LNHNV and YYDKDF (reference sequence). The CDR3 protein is CATSRTDRGSEQYF. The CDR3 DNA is TGTGCCACCAGCAGAACAGACAGGGGAAGCGAGCAGTACTTC.

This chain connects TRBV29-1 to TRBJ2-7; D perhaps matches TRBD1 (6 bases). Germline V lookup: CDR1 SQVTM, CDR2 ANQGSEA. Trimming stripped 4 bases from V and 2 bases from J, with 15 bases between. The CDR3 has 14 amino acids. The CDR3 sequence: CSVAVSGQPYEQYF. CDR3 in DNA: TGCAGCGTTGCGGTTTCTGGACAGCCCTACGAGCAGTACTTC.